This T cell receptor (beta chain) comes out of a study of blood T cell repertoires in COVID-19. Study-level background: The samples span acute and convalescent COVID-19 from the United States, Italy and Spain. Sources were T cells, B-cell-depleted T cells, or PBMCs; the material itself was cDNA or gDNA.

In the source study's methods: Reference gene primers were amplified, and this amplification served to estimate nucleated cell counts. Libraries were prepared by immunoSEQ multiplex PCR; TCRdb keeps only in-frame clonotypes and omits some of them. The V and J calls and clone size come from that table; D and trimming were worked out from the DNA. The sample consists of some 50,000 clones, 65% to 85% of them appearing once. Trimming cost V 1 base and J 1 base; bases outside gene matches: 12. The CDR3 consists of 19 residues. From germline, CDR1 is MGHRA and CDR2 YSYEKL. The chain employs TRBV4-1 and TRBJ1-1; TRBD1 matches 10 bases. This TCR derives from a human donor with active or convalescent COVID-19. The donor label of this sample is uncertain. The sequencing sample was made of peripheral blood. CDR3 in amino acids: CASSQATSGTGEGNTEAFF. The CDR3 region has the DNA TGCGCCAGCAGCCAAGCCACATCCGGGACAGGGGAGGGGAACACTGAAGCTTTCTTT.